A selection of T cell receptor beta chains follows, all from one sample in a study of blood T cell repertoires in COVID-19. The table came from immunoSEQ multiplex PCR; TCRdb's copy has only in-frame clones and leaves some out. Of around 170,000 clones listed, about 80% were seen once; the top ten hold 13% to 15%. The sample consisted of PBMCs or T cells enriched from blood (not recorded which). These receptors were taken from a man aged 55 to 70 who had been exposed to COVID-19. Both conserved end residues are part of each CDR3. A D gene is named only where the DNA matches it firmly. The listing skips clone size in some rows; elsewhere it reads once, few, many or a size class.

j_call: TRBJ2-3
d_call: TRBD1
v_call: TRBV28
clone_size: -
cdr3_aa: CASKTGGAGDTQYF
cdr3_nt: TGTGCCAGCAAGACAGGGGGCGCGGGAGATACGCAGTATTTT

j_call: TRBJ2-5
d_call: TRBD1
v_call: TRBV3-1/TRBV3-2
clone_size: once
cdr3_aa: CASSRTGVQETQYF
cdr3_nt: TGTGCCAGCAGCCGGACAGGGGTCCAAGAGACCCAGTACTTC

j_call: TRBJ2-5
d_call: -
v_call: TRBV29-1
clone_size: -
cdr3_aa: CSVAGAGTAQETQYF
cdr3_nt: TGCAGCGTTGCGGGAGCCGGGACAGCACAAGAGACCCAGTACTTC

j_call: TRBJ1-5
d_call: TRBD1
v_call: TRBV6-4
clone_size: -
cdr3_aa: CASSDGAGGNQPQHF
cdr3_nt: TGTGCCAGCAGTGACGGGGCAGGGGGGAATCAGCCCCAGCATTTT

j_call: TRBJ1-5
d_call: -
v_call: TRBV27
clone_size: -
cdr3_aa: CASSPHRDHQPQHF
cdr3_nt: TGTGCCAGCAGTCCACACAGGGACCATCAGCCCCAGCATTTT

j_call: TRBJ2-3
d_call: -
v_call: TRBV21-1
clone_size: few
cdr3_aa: CASSKAGDRGADTQYF
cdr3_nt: TGTGCCAGCAGCAAAGCGGGGGACAGGGGCGCAGATACGCAGTATTTT

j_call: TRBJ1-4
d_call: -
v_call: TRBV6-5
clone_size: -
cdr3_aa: CASSPPPGFKLFF
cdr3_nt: TGTGCCAGCAGTCCTCCCCCAGGGTTTAAACTGTTTTTT

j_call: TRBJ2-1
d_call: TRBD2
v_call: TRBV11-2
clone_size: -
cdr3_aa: CASSPQGSGWGHEQFF
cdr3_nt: TGTGCCAGCAGCCCCCAGGGTAGCGGGTGGGGTCATGAGCAGTTCTTC

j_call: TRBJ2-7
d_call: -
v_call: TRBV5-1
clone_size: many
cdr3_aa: CASSFSLQGNYEQYF
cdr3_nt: TGCGCCAGCAGCTTTAGTTTACAGGGAAACTACGAGCAGTACTTC

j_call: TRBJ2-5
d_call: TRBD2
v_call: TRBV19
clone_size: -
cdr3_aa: CASSFDPGLAGVHQETQYF
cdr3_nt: TGTGCCAGTAGTTTCGATCCGGGACTAGCGGGAGTTCACCAAGAGACCCAGTACTTC

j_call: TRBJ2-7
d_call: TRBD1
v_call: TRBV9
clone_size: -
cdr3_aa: CASSFGQGAQEQYF
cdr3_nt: TGTGCCAGCAGCTTCGGACAGGGTGCTCAGGAGCAGTACTTC

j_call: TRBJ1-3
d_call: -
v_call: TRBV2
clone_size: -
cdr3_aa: CASSFQGQNSGNTIYF
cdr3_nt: TGTGCCAGCAGTTTCCAAGGACAGAACTCTGGAAACACCATATATTTT

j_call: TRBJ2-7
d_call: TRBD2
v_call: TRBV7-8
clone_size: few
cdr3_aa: CASRSAGRAGGENEQYF
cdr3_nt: TGTGCCAGCAGGTCCGCTGGGAGAGCGGGAGGCGAGAACGAGCAGTACTTC

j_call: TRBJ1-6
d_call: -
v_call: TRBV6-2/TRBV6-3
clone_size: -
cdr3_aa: CASSYVRDNSPLHF
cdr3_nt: TGTGCCAGCAGTTACGTTCGGGATAATTCACCCCTCCACTTT

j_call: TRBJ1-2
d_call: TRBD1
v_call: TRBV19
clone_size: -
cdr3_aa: CASSIGRGQGGNYGYTF
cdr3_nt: TGTGCCAGTAGTATTGGGCGTGGACAGGGGGGCAACTATGGCTACACCTTC

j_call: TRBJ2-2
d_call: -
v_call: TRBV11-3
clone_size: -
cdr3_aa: CASRQGIGITGELFF
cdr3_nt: TGTGCCAGCAGGCAGGGCATTGGCATCACCGGGGAGCTGTTTTTT

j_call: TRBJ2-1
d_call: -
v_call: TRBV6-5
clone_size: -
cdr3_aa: CASSYSGAGVVNEQFF
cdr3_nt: TGTGCCAGCAGTTACTCGGGGGCGGGAGTGGTGAATGAGCAGTTCTTC

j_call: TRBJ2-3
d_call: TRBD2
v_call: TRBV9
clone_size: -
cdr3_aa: CASSALADTQYF
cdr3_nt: TGTGCCAGCAGCGCACTAGCGGATACGCAGTATTTT

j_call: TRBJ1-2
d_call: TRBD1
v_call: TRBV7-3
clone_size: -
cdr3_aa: CASSYAPGQGATYGYTF
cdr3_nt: TGTGCCAGCAGCTACGCCCCAGGACAGGGGGCAACCTATGGCTACACCTTC

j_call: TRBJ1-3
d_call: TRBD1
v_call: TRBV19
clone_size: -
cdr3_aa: CASRPGQGVNTIYF
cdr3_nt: TGTGCCAGTAGGCCCGGACAGGGTGTAAACACCATATATTTT

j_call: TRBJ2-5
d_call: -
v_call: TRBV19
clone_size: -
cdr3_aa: CASSSMRAVQETQYF
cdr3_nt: TGTGCCAGTAGTTCGATGCGGGCTGTACAAGAGACCCAGTACTTC

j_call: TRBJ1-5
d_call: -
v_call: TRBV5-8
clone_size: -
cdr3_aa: CASSRGLQPQHF
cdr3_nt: TGTGCCAGCAGCAGGGGCCTTCAGCCCCAGCATTTT

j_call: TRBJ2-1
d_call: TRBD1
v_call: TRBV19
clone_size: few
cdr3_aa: CASIPDRGAYNEQFF
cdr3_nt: TGTGCCAGTATCCCGGACAGGGGCGCCTACAATGAGCAGTTCTTC

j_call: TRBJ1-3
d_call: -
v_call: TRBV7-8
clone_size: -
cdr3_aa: CASSRERGALENTIYF
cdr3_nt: TGTGCCAGCAGCCGAGAGCGGGGCGCCCTGGAAAACACCATATATTTT

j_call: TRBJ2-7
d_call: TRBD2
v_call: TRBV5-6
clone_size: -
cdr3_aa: CASSFQLAGGPYEQYF
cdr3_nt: TGTGCCAGCAGCTTTCAATTAGCGGGAGGGCCCTACGAGCAGTACTTC

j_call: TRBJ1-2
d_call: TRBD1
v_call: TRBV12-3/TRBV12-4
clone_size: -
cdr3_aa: CASSSDRGYGYTF
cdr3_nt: TGTGCCAGCAGTTCCGACAGGGGGTACGGCTACACCTTC

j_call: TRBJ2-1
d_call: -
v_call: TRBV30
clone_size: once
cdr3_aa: CAWSAQGSEQFF
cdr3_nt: TGTGCCTGGAGCGCTCAGGGTAGTGAGCAGTTCTTC

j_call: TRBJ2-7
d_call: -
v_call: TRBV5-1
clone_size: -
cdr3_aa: CASSFLSSSTNYEQYF
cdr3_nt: TGCGCCAGCAGCTTCCTGAGTAGTTCAACTAACTACGAGCAGTACTTC

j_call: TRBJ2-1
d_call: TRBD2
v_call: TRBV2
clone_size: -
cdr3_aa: CASSVGPGRAGNEQFF
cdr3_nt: TGTGCCAGCAGTGTTGGTCCCGGGAGGGCTGGCAATGAGCAGTTCTTC

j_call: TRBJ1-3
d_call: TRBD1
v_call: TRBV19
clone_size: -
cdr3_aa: CASSKVRGLDTGNTIYF
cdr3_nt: TGTGCCAGTAGTAAAGTCAGGGGGCTCGATACTGGAAACACCATATATTTT

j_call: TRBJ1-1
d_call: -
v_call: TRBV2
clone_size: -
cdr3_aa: CASSGRSVNTEAFF
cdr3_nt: TGTGCCAGCAGTGGGAGGAGTGTGAACACTGAAGCTTTCTTT

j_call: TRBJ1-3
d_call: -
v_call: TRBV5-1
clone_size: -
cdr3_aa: CASSPDPGLGNTIYF
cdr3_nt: TGCGCCAGCAGCCCCGACCCGGGTCTGGGAAACACCATATATTTT